The 4 T cell receptor beta chains given below trace back to one sample, sequenced in a study of Graves' ophthalmopathy and Graves' hyperthyroidism. Amplification of TCR beta CDR3 regions used RNA transcripts. Investigators did first-round RT-PCR with HTBI primers, then second-round multiplex PCR. Each CDR3 protein gets one entry after TCRdb re-called the multiplex PCR reads with MiXCR. Of 1 million to 1.3 million distinct CDR3 sequences listed, less than 45% are singletons. The sequenced material came from peripheral blood or thyroid tissue (not recorded which). Receptor source: an adult man with Graves' hyperthyroidism.

V gene TRBV4-2 combines with J gene TRBJ1-1; unclear D gene. V gave up 0 bases and J gave up 8 bases, with 13 bases separating them. CDR1 is LGHNA and CDR2 is YNFKEQ in the germline V gene. The CDR3 extends over 14 amino acids. The CDR3 coding sequence is TGTGCCAGCAGCCAAGAGGGGTCTCCAGGCGAAGCTTTCTTT. This encodes CASSQEGSPGEAFF.

This clonotype was counted many times. J is TRBJ1-1 and V is TRBV10-3; 9 bases fit TRBD1. Trimming cost V 8 bases and J 0 bases; bases outside gene matches: 4. The length of the CDR3 is 14 residues. The germline gives CDR1 ENHRY, CDR2 SYGVKD. The CDR3 here is CAIGTGGLNTEAFF. The CDR3 DNA follows: TGTGCCATCGGAACAGGGGGCTTGAACACTGAAGCTTTCTTT.

Note on this clonotype: Relative to the germline gene, one junction end is altered; a read error may explain this. The chain joins TRBV10-3 to TRBJ2-2; D is tentatively TRBD1 or TRBD2 (5 bases each). CDR3 length: 15 residues. Germline V lookup: CDR1 ENHRY, CDR2 SYGVKD. DNA for the CDR3: TGTGCCAGCAGTCGTCGGGACGCCTCCACCGGGGAGCTGTTTTTT. Its translation: CASSRRDASTGELFF.

The chain employs TRBV5-8 and TRBJ2-5; TRBD2 aligns across 13 bases. V gave up 5 bases and J gave up 1 base; unmatched junction bases: 2. Looked up from germline, CDR1 is SGHTS and CDR2 is YDEGEE. The length of the CDR3 is 15 residues. The DNA of the CDR3 is TGTGCCAGCAGAAGGACTAGCGGGAGCCAAGAGACCCAGTACTTC. It yields the protein CASRRTSGSQETQYF.